These 26 T cell receptor beta chains were all obtained from the same sample, sequenced in a study of T cells in women clearing cervical HPV infection. Assay: immunoSEQ multiplex PCR; the TCRdb copy retains only in-frame clones and omits some. The sample's table shows tens of thousands of clones. The sample taken for sequencing was blood buffy coat. All receptors come from a woman between 18 and 70 years old with a cervical HPV16 infection that either progressed to CIN3+ or cleared (not recorded which).

Turning to this clone: The read gets to within 3 residues of the CDR3 end, and the germline J gene fills in the rest. The chain links TRBV18 to TRBJ2-7; D perhaps matches TRBD1 (6 bases). V gave up 2 bases and J gave up 5 bases, with 13 bases separating them. Germline V CDR1 and CDR2: KGHSH, LQKENI. The CDR3 is 14 amino acids. The CDR3 protein is CASSPRQVPDEQYF. Incomplete CDR3 DNA: TGTGCCAGCTCACCAAGACAGGTCCCCGACGAG.

According to its frequency, this clone is medium-sized. The read finishes 3 residues shy of the CDR3 end, and the germline J gene is used to complete it. This chain uses TRBV23-1 with TRBJ1-2; tentative D call: TRBD1 (5 bases). TRBV23-1 is designated an ORF whose function remains uncertain. CDR3 length: 13 residues. V lost 7 bases and J 2 bases, leaving 11 bases between the germline ends. The CDR3 DNA, read in part, is TGCGCCAGCATCCAGGGATTCAACTATGGC. This encodes CASIQGFNYG. The entire CDR3 protein is CASIQGFNYGYTF.

In regard to this clone: Read data end 3 residues before the CDR3 end; the end is taken from the germline J gene. V usage is TRBV7-2 and J usage is TRBJ1-1, with TRBD1 as a possible D gene (5 bases). The V end lost 6 bases, the J end lost 3 bases, and 11 bases lay between the germline ends. CDR1 is SGHTA, CDR2 FQGNSA, per germline. The CDR3 length is 13 residues. CDR3: CASSLAGYTEAFF. CDR3 DNA (partial): TGTGCCAGCAGTCTCGCAGGGTACACTGAA.

The CDR3 bases that were read are TGTGCCAGCTACTCTGAGTATGAG. Its translation: CASYSEYE. The CDR3 as a whole reads CASYSEYEQFF. The V call is TRBV5-6, the J call TRBJ2-1, with D hard to call. The read is 3 residues too short to cover the CDR3 end, so that end is filled in from the germline J gene. Trimming pared 7 bases from V and 8 bases from J, leaving 10 bases between. This CDR3 is 11 amino acids long. In germline, CDR1 is SGHDT, CDR2 YYEEEE.

Regarding this clone: The sequenced fragment ends 3 residues before the CDR3 boundary, so the rest is inferred from the germline J gene. This chain joins TRBV10-1 and TRBJ2-7, with no clear D. Germline CDR1 and CDR2: WNHNN and SYGVQD (reference sequence). This CDR3 has 14 amino acids. V was shortened by 0 bases and J by 1 base, with 7 bases between the two germline ends. The CDR3: CASSESGRSYEQYF. CDR3 bases read: TGCGCCAGCAGTGAGTCCGGCAGGTCCTACGAG.

For this clone: A read error may produce the germline difference seen at one junction end. Sequencing ends 3 residues short of the CDR3 end; the germline J gene provides the rest. This chain joins TRBV4-2 and TRBJ1-1; D is undetermined. Germline values: CDR1 LGHNA, CDR2 YNFKEQ. The CDR3 is 13 residues long. The CDR3 bases that were read are TGCGCCAGCAGCCGGCGGGGGAACACTGAA. Its translation is CASSRRGNTE. The whole CDR3 reads CASSRRGNTEAFF.

A word on this clone: The CDR3 end is not reached by the read, which stops 3 residues before it; the germline J gene fills it in. The chain is built from TRBV12-3 or TRBV12-4 and TRBJ2-5; D might be TRBD1 (5 bases). This CDR3 has 14 residues. V lost 7 bases, J lost 2 bases, and 14 bases lay in between. The sequenced part of the CDR3 DNA is TGTGCCAGCACCGATAGGGGTCCGCAAGAGACC. It is translated as CASTDRGPQET. The CDR3, in full, reads CASTDRGPQETQYF.

Notes on this clone: The CDR3 goes on 3 residues after the read ends, and that part is filled in from the germline J gene. The chain joins TRBV30 to TRBJ1-2; D is possibly TRBD1 (5 bases). CDR3 length: 15 amino acids. Germline CDR1 reads GTSNPN; CDR2 reads SVGIG (reference sequence). The CDR3: CAWSVGYRSHRGYTF. The sequenced part of the CDR3 DNA is TGTGCCTGGAGTGTAGGATACAGGTCCCATAGGGGC. The full variable domain, its missing parts supplied by reference TRBV30 and TRBJ1-2, is SQTIHQWPATLVQPVGSPLSLECTVEGTSNPNLYWYRQAAGRGLQLLFYSVGIGQISSEVPQNLSASRPQDRQFILSSKKLLLSDSGFYLCAWSVGYRSHRGYTFGSGTRLTVV.

Of note for this clone: The read ends 3 residues shy of where the CDR3 ends; the end is completed using the germline J gene. This rearrangement joins TRBV14 to TRBJ2-7; TRBD2 agrees at 14 bases. The ends lost 0 bases at V and 2 bases at J; junction bases unmatched: 12. The CDR3 extends over 20 amino acids. Germline CDR1 reads SGHDN; CDR2 reads FVKESK. This CDR3 reads CASSQDYRTGGLAGAYEQYF. The CDR3 DNA, read in part, is TGTGCCAGCAGCCAAGATTATAGGACAGGGGGACTAGCGGGGGCCTACGAG.

In regard to this clone: The CDR3 is cut off 3 residues early in the read; its end comes from the germline J gene. The chain employs TRBV19 and TRBJ2-7; the match to TRBD1 covers 7 bases. The V segment lost 5 bases and the J segment 0 bases; nucleotides outside the gene matches: 4. The germline V gene encodes CDR1 LNHDA and CDR2 SQIVND (reference sequence). There are 14 residues in the CDR3. CDR3 loop: CASSVTGSSYEQYF. The sequenced CDR3 bases are TGTGCCAGTAGTGTGACAGGGAGCTCCTACGAG. Variable domain in full (rest from reference TRBV19 and TRBJ2-7): DGGITQSPKYLFRKEGQNVTLSCEQNLNHDAMYWYRQDPGQGLRLIYYSQIVNDFQKGDIAEGYSVSREKKESFPLTVTSAQKNPTAFYLCASSVTGSSYEQYFGPGTRLTVT.

About this clone itself: The read is 3 residues too short to cover the CDR3 end, so that end is filled in from the germline J gene. The chain links TRBV29-1 to TRBJ2-5; D perhaps matches TRBD1 (6 bases). CDR3 length: 12 residues. V was shortened by 4 bases and J by 5 bases, with 11 bases between the two germline ends. Germline values: CDR1 SQVTM, CDR2 ANQGSEA. CDR3 DNA, as far as it was read: TGCAGCGTTGGACCCCAGGGGGAGACC. Translated: CSVGPQGET. The full CDR3 protein is CSVGPQGETQYF.

Regarding this clone: With the read ending 3 residues before the CDR3 end, the germline J gene is used to fill in that end. The V gene is TRBV6-2 or TRBV6-3, the J gene TRBJ2-5; 7 bases match TRBD1. Looked up from germline, CDR1 is MNHEY and CDR2 is SVGEGT. The V segment lost 0 bases and the J segment 2 bases; nucleotides outside the gene matches: 9. The length of the CDR3 is 17 residues. The sequenced part of the CDR3 DNA is TGTGCCAGCAGTTACTCGATACTCAGGGGGATGCAAGAGACC. Encoded protein: CASSYSILRGMQET. The entire CDR3 is CASSYSILRGMQETQYF.

As concerns this clone: Sequencing ends 3 residues short of the CDR3 end; the germline J gene provides the rest. The chain employs TRBV6-1 and TRBJ1-6; 8 bases agree with TRBD1. With V trimmed by 4 bases and J by 2 bases, 1 base remained unmatched. Germline V gives CDR1 MNHNS, CDR2 SASEGT. The CDR3 is 15 residues long. Here the CDR3 reads CASSAQGAYNSPLHF. The sequenced part of the CDR3 DNA is TGTGCCAGCAGTGCACAGGGGGCCTATAATTCACCC.

Concerning this clone: Sequencing ends 3 residues short of the CDR3 end; the germline J gene provides the rest. This rearrangement joins TRBV12-5 to TRBJ2-7; possible D gene TRBD2, 6 bases. Germline CDR1 LGHNT, CDR2 FRNRAP. V was trimmed by 7 bases and J by 3 bases, leaving 19 bases between them. The CDR3 contains 15 residues. This CDR3 is CASAPAGGLHYEQYF. The part of the CDR3 DNA that was read is TGTGCTAGTGCTCCCGCCGGGGGATTACACTACGAG.

As regards this clone: The DNA ends 3 residues before the CDR3 does, and the rest of the CDR3 is filled in from the germline J gene. V and J are TRBV27 and TRBJ2-7, with TRBD2 matching 7 bases. The germline CDR1 and CDR2 sequences are MNHEY and SMNVEV (reference sequence). The CDR3 totals 14 residues. The ends lost 7 bases at V and 1 base at J; junction bases unmatched: 7. The CDR3 loop is CASKAFSGSYEQYF. The covered CDR3 bases are TGTGCCAGCAAAGCGTTTAGCGGGTCCTACGAG.

Remarks on this clone: The CDR3 goes on 3 residues after the read ends, and that part is filled in from the germline J gene. The chain combines TRBV7-2 with TRBJ2-3; D unclear. The CDR3 runs 12 residues. Germline lookup yields CDR1 SGHTA and CDR2 FQGNSA. The germline V and J ends were trimmed by 7 bases and 0 bases, with 5 bases remaining between them. The CDR3 here is CASTGSTDTQYF. CDR3 DNA (partial): TGTGCCAGCACAGGTAGCACAGATACG.

Comment on this clone: The CDR3 end is not reached by the read, which stops 3 residues before it; the germline J gene fills it in. The V and J genes are TRBV6-1 and TRBJ1-2; 9 bases line up with TRBD1. J lost 4 bases, V lost 1 base, and 1 base had no gene match. The CDR3 totals 14 residues. Germline values: CDR1 MNHNS, CDR2 SASEGT. The DNA read from the CDR3 is TGTGCCAGCAGTGAAGGACAGGGGGGCTATGGC. As protein: CASSEGQGGYG. Given in full, the CDR3 is CASSEGQGGYGYTF.

Concerning this clone itself: The read comes to an end 3 residues before the CDR3 does, leaving the germline J gene to fill in the end. This chain connects TRBV7-3 to TRBJ2-5, with 14 bases identical to TRBD2. Germline V CDR1 and CDR2: SGHTA, FQGTGA. The CDR3 is 15 residues long. V was pared by 5 bases and J by 4 bases, with 3 bases of the junction left unmatched. The CDR3 loop is CASSRGLAGGETQYF. The part of the CDR3 DNA that was read is TGTGCCAGCAGCCGAGGACTAGCGGGGGGAGAGACC.

With respect to this clone: Compared with germline, one end of the junction differs, possibly owing to a read error. The read falls 3 residues short of the CDR3 end, and the missing part is taken from the germline J gene. The chain carries TRBV6-2 or TRBV6-3 and TRBJ2-3; TRBD2 matches 8 bases. CDR3 size: 15 residues. Germline CDR1 and CDR2: MNHEY and SVGEGT. The CDR3 DNA, read in part, is TGTGCCAGCAGTGACCCTGCGGGGGGCACCGATACG. Translation gives CASSDPAGGTDT. The full CDR3 reads CASSDPAGGTDTQYF.

In the case of this clone: The read ends 3 residues before the CDR3 terminus; that terminus is restored from the germline J gene. The chain combines TRBV6-4 with TRBJ1-4; D possibly corresponds to TRBD1 (5 bases). The CDR3 totals 16 residues. The ends were cut back, 0 bases at V and 0 bases at J, with 8 bases in the middle. The V gene's germline CDR1 is MRHNA and CDR2 SNTAGT. CDR3: CASSDSGPATNEKLFF. The CDR3 DNA, read in part, is TGTGCCAGCAGTGACTCGGGGCCAGCAACTAATGAAAAA.

On this clone itself: With the read ending 3 residues before the CDR3 end, the germline J gene is used to fill in that end. The chain combines TRBV5-4 with TRBJ2-2; TRBD1 aligns across 7 bases. This CDR3 has 15 amino acids. J was trimmed by 1 base and V by 3 bases; bases with no gene match: 3. The germline gives CDR1 SGHNT, CDR2 YYREEE (reference sequence). CDR3 sequence reads: CASSSGTVNTGELFF. The sequenced CDR3 bases are TGTGCCAGCAGCTCCGGGACAGTGAACACCGGGGAG. Using reference TRBV5-4 and TRBJ2-2 for the parts outside the CDR3, the full variable domain is ETGVTQSPTHLIKTRGQQVTLRCSSQSGHNTVSWYQQALGQGPQFIFQYYREEENGRGNFPPRFSGLQFPNYSSELNVNALELDDSALYLCASSSGTVNTGELFFGEGSRLTVL.

About this clone itself: The CDR3 is cut off 3 residues early in the read; its end comes from the germline J gene. The chain uses TRBV20-1 and TRBJ2-5, with D possibly TRBD1 on 5 matching bases. This CDR3 has 14 residues. V lost 0 bases and J lost 7, with 15 bases in between. Germline V gives CDR1 DFQATT, CDR2 SNEGSKA (reference sequence). CDR3 protein: CSARDQGSAGTQYF. The covered CDR3 bases are TGCAGTGCTAGAGATCAGGGTTCAGCTGGGACC.

Notes on this clone: The read stops 3 residues short of the end of the CDR3; the missing end is completed from the germline J gene. The chain employs TRBV30 and TRBJ1-2, with 8 bases fitting TRBD1. CDR3 length: 11 amino acids. Germline values: CDR1 GTSNPN, CDR2 SVGIG (reference sequence). CDR3 DNA (partial): TGTGCCTGGGGACAGGGTGTCGGC. This sequence encodes CAWGQGVG. The entire CDR3 protein is CAWGQGVGYTF. Drawing the rest from reference TRBV30 and TRBJ1-2, the complete variable domain is SQTIHQWPATLVQPVGSPLSLECTVEGTSNPNLYWYRQAAGRGLQLLFYSVGIGQISSEVPQNLSASRPQDRQFILSSKKLLLSDSGFYLCAWGQGVGYTFGSGTRLTVV.

As concerns this clone: Read coverage stops 3 residues before the CDR3 terminus; the germline J gene supplies the remainder. The chain has TRBV19 and TRBJ1-6; 9 nucleotides agree with TRBD1. Germline trimming cut 6 bases from V and 8 bases from J; bases unmatched to any gene: 8. The CDR3 sequence is 15 residues long. CDR1 is LNHDA and CDR2 is SQIVND in the germline V gene (reference sequence). CDR3 DNA, as far as it was read: TGTGCCAGTAGCCACACCGGGACAGGGTATTCACCC. Protein product: CASSHTGTGYSP. The entire CDR3 protein reads CASSHTGTGYSPLHF.

Comments on this clone: Read coverage stops 3 residues before the CDR3 terminus; the germline J gene supplies the remainder. The chain couples TRBV19 to TRBJ2-6, with D possibly matching TRBD1 (5 bases). Per germline, CDR1 LNHDA and CDR2 SQIVND (reference sequence). V lost 5 bases to trimming and J lost 1 base, with 18 bases between them. CDR3 length: 18 residues. The CDR3 protein is CASSLRGFLGSGANVLTF. Partial CDR3 DNA: TGTGCCAGTAGTCTAAGGGGATTCTTAGGGTCTGGGGCCAACGTC. Supplemented by reference TRBV19 and TRBJ2-6, the full variable domain reads DGGITQSPKYLFRKEGQNVTLSCEQNLNHDAMYWYRQDPGQGLRLIYYSQIVNDFQKGDIAEGYSVSREKKESFPLTVTSAQKNPTAFYLCASSLRGFLGSGANVLTFGAGSRLTVL.

Concerning this clone: The read ends 3 residues early relative to the CDR3; the germline J gene fills the gap. The chain combines TRBV4-2 with TRBJ2-5; 10 bases line up with TRBD2. The CDR3 is 17 amino acids. The V gene end was trimmed by 4 bases and the J gene end by 5 bases; junction bases not matched to a gene: 13. Per germline, CDR1 LGHNA and CDR2 YNFKEQ. Partial CDR3 DNA: TGTGCCAGCAGCCGGAAGGGAGCGGGAGGGCCGGGGGAGACC. It codes for CASSRKGAGGPGET. The whole CDR3 protein reads CASSRKGAGGPGETQYF.